These 5 T cell receptor beta chains were sequenced from one sample in a study of T-cell memory formation after mild COVID-19. TCRdb passed the 5' RACE reads through MiXCR, listing each CDR3 protein once. Among almost 350,000 distinct CDR3 sequences listed, under 25% were seen once. The sample taken for sequencing was PBMCs or a T cell subset sorted from them (not recorded which). Source of these receptors: a young man who had mild COVID-19 (a few samples of this study predate the infection). Cell type and time point are not known.

This chain links TRBV7-2 with TRBJ2-5; 8 nucleotides agree with TRBD2. Germline CDR1 is SGHTA and CDR2 is FQGNSA. V shed 4 bases and J 5 bases; nucleotides not matched to a gene: 6. The CDR3 extends over 14 amino acids. The chain's CDR3 is CASSSGGARETQYF. The CDR3 DNA follows: TGTGCCAGCAGCTCGGGGGGGGCACGCGAGACCCAGTACTTC.

This clonotype was counted ten times or more. The chain is built from TRBV12-3 or TRBV12-4 and TRBJ2-3; TRBD2 matches 11 bases. V lost 6 bases to trimming and J lost 1 base; unmatched junction nucleotides: 6. This CDR3 contains 16 residues. The CDR3 coding sequence is TGTGCCAGCAGCTCTTTAGCGGGAGGGGGCACAGATACGCAGTATTTT. It encodes CASSSLAGGGTDTQYF.

The chain carries TRBV4-1 and TRBJ1-5; D gene ambiguous. The CDR3 contains 14 residues. V lost 1 base to trimming and J lost 6 bases, with 10 bases between them. CDR1 and CDR2 from the germline V gene are MGHRA and YSYEKL. The CDR3 is CASSQVGYGQPQHF. Written as DNA, the CDR3 is TGCGCCAGCAGCCAAGTGGGGTATGGTCAGCCCCAGCATTTT.

This clonotype was found a few times. V gene TRBV7-2 combines with J gene TRBJ1-1; D unresolved. V shed 1 base and J shed 5 bases, with 8 bases lying between them. This CDR3 is built from 13 residues. Germline lookup yields CDR1 SGHTA and CDR2 FQGNSA. The CDR3 nucleotides read TGTGCCAGCAGCTTAGAGGAGGGAACTGAAGCTTTCTTT. This codes for CASSLEEGTEAFF.

The V gene is TRBV7-2, the J gene TRBJ1-4; possibly TRBD1 for D (5 bases). Looked up from germline, CDR1 is SGHTA and CDR2 is FQGNSA. The germline V and J ends were trimmed by 2 bases and 8 bases, with 12 bases remaining between them. This CDR3 spans 14 amino acids. CDR3 nucleotides: TGTGCCAGCAGCTTAAAAGGGCGGGGGGAAAAACTGTTTTTT. Protein: CASSLKGRGEKLFF. Complete variable domain (other parts from reference TRBV7-2 and TRBJ1-4): GAGVSQSPSNKVTEKGKDVELRCDPISGHTALYWYRQSLGQGLEFLIYFQGNSAPDKSGLPSDRFSAERTGGSVSTLTIQRTQQEDSAVYLCASSLKGRGEKLFFGSGTQLSVL.